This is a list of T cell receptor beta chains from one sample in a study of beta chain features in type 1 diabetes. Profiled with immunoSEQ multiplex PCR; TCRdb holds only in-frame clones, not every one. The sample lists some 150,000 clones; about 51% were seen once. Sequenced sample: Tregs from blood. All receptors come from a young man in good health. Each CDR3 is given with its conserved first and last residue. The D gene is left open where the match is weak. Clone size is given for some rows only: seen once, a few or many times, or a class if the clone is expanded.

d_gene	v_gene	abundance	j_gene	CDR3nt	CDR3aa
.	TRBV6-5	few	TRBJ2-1	TGTGCCAGCAGTCCCCCCAACAGGGCCAATGAGCAGTTCTTC	CASSPPNRANEQFF
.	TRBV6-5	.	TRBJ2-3	TGTGCCAGCAGTTACTCTTCGAGAGATACGCAGTATTTT	CASSYSSRDTQYF
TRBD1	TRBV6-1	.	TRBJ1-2	TGTGCCAGCATCCAGGGACAGGGTCCGTATGGCTACACCTTC	CASIQGQGPYGYTF
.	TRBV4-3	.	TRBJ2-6	TGCGCCAGCAGCCAAGAGGGCAGGCGCTCTGGGGCCAACGTCCTGACTTTC	CASSQEGRRSGANVLTF
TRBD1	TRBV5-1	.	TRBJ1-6	TGCGCCAGCAGCCCAGTACAGGGGCCCGGGAATTCACCCCTCCACTTT	CASSPVQGPGNSPLHF
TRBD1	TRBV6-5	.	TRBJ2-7	TGTGCCAGCAGTTACCAGACGCAGGGGGCCGAGCAGTACTTC	CASSYQTQGAEQYF
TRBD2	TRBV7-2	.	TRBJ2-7	TGTGCCAGCAGCAGACTAGCGGGGGGGCCCTACGAGCAGTACTTC	CASSRLAGGPYEQYF
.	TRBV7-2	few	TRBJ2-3	TGTGCCAGCAGCTTCTACACAGATACGCAGTATTTT	CASSFYTDTQYF
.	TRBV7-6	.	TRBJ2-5	TGTGCCAGCAGCTTAGTTTGGGGGCGAGGAGAGACCCAGTACTTC	CASSLVWGRGETQYF
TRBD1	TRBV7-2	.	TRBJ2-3	TGTGCCAGCAGCACTCGGACAGGTGGGAGTACGCAGTATTTT	CASSTRTGGSTQYF
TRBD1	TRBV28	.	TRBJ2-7	TGTGCCAGCCTTAGGGGGACAGGGTCCTCCTACGAGCAGTACTTC	CASLRGTGSSYEQYF
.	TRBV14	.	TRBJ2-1	TGTGCCAGCAGACGCGCTGGGCTAGCGTTCTTAAATGAGCAGTTCTTC	CASRRAGLAFLNEQFF
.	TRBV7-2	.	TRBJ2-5	TGTGCCAGCAGCGCGGGCGTACAAGAGACCCAGTACTTC	CASSAGVQETQYF
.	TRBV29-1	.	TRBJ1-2	TGCAGCGTTCAGTCGAGACACACATACTATGGCTACACCTTC	CSVQSRHTYYGYTF
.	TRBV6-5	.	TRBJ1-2	TGTGCCAGCAGAGTCCTCAGCGGCTATGGCTACACCTTC	CASRVLSGYGYTF
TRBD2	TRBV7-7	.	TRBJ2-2	TGTGCTAGCAGAGGGACTAGCGCCGGGGAGCTGTTTTTT	CASRGTSAGELFF
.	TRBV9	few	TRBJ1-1	TGTGCCAGCAGCGCCGGGGGCACTGAAGCTTTCTTT	CASSAGGTEAFF
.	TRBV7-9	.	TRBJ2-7	TGTGCCAGCAGCTTAGGGCTAGCGAGCGACGAGCAGTACTTC	CASSLGLASDEQYF
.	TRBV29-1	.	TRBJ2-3	TGCAGCGTCAGGAGCGGTAGCACAGATACGCAGTATTTT	CSVRSGSTDTQYF
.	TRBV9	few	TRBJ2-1	TGTGCCAGCAGCCAGACTAGACATGAGCAGTTCTTC	CASSQTRHEQFF
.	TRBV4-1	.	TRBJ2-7	TGCGCCAGCAGCCAACATCCGTTACTGCCGGGTCTCTACGAGCAGTACTTC	CASSQHPLLPGLYEQYF
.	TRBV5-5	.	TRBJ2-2	TGTGCCAGCAGCTTCAGGGTTACCGGGGAGCTGTTTTTT	CASSFRVTGELFF
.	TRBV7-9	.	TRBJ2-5	TGTGCCACCCTGGACGCGGGACGGGAGACCCAGTACTTC	CATLDAGRETQYF
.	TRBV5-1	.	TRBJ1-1	TGCGCCAGCAGCTCTCAGGGAACTGAAGCTTTCTTT	CASSSQGTEAFF
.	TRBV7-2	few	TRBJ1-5	TGTGCCAGCAGCTTAGACGGGACAAACAATCAGCCCCAGCATTTT	CASSLDGTNNQPQHF
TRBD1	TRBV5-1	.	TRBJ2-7	TGCGCCAGCAGCCCGGGACAGGGGTACAACGGAGGCTACGAGCAGTACTTC	CASSPGQGYNGGYEQYF
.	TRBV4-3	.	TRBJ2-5	TGCGCCAGCAGCCAAGGCGGTGGCTTTCAAGAGACCCAGTACTTC	CASSQGGGFQETQYF
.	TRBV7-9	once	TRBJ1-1	TGTGCCAGCAGATGGACACAGGCTGAAGCTTTCTTT	CASRWTQAEAFF
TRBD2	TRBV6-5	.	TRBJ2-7	TGTGCCAGCAGTCCCCGGGGGGGGGCTTCCGAGCAGTACTTC	CASSPRGGASEQYF
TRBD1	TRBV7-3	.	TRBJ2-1	TGTGCCAGCAGCTCTCCCGGGGACAGGGATTGGGATGAGCAGTTCTTC	CASSSPGDRDWDEQFF
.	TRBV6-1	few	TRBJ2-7	TGTGCCAGCAGTGTACAGACAGCCACCTACGAGCAGTACTTC	CASSVQTATYEQYF
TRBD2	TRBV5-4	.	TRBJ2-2	TGTGCCAGCAGCTTCCCAGCGGGAGGGGTGAACACCGGGGCGCTGTTTTTT	CASSFPAGGVNTGALFF
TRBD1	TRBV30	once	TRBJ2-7	TGTGCCTGTGGGACAGGGGGCTACGAGCAGTACTTC	CACGTGGYEQYF
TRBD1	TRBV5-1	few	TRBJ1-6	TGCGCCAGCAGCACGGGGACAGGTTTGGGGAATTCCCCCCTCCACTTT	CASSTGTGLGNSPLHF
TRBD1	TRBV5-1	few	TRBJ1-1	TGCGCCAGCAGCTTGGGGCCCCAGGGGGCAGGGAACACTGAAGCTTTCTTT	CASSLGPQGAGNTEAFF
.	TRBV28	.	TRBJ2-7	TGTGCCAGCAGACGACAGGCGCCCTACGAGCAGTACTTC	CASRRQAPYEQYF
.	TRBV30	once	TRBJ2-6	TGTGCCTGGAGTGCATGGAGGGGATCTGGGGCCAACGTCCTGACTTTC	CAWSAWRGSGANVLTF
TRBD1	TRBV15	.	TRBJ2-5	TGTGCCACCAGCAGGGACAGGGGAGTAGAGACCCAGTACTTC	CATSRDRGVETQYF
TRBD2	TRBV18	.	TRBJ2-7	TGTGCCAGCTCACCGGGACTAGCGGGCTACGAGCAGTACTTC	CASSPGLAGYEQYF
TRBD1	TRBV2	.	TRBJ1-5	TGTGCCAGCAGTGGGACAGGGAGGGGCAATCAGCCCCAGCATTTT	CASSGTGRGNQPQHF
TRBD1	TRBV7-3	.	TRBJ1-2	TGTGCCAGCAGCAGGGACAGTTTGGATGGCTACACCTTC	CASSRDSLDGYTF
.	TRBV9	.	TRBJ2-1	TGTGCCACCACCCCCGCGGAGATTAGCGGCTACAATGAGCAGTTCTTC	CATTPAEISGYNEQFF